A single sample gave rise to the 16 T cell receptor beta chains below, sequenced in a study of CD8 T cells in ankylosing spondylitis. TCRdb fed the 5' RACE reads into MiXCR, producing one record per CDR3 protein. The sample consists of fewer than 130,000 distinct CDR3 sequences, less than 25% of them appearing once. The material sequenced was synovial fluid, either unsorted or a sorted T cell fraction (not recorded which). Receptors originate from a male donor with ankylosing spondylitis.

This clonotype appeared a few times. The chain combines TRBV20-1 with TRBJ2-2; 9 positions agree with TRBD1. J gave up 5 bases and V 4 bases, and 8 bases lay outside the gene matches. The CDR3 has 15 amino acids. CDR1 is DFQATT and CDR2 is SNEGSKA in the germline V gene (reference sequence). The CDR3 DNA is TGCAGTGCTATGGACCGGGACAGGGCGACCGGGGAGCTGTTTTTT. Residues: CSAMDRDRATGELFF.

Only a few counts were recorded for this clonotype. DNA of the CDR3: TGTGCCAGCAGTTTGTGGACTAGCGGTAAAGATACGCAGTATTTT. Translated, it gives CASSLWTSGKDTQYF. V gene TRBV28 combines with J gene TRBJ2-3; TRBD2 agrees at 10 bases. J lost 5 bases, V lost 3 bases, and 5 bases had no gene match. Germline V CDR1 and CDR2: MDHEN, SYDVKM. This CDR3 has 15 residues.

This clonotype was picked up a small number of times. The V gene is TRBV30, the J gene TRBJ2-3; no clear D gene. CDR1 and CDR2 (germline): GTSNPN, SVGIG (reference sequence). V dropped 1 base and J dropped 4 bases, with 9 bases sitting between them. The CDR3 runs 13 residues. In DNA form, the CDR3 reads TGTGCCTGGAGTGGGGCATCATCAGATACGCAGTATTTT. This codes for CAWSGASSDTQYF.

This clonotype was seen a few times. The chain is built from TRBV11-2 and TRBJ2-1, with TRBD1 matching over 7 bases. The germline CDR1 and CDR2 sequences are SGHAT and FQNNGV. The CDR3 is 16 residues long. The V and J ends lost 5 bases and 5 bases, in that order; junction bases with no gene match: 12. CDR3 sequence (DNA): TGTGCCAGCAGCCCCACAGGGGCCATAGCAAACAATGAGCAGTTCTTC. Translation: CASSPTGAIANNEQFF. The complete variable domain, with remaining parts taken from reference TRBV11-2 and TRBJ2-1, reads EAGVAQSPRYKIIEKRQSVAFWCNPISGHATLYWYQQILGQGPKLLIQFQNNGVVDDSQLPKDRFSAERLKGVDSTLKIQPAKLEDSAVYLCASSPTGAIANNEQFFGPGTRLTVL.

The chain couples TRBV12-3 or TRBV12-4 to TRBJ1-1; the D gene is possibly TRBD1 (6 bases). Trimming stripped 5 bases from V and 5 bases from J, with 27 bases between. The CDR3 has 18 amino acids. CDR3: CASSTRGGLGHKGTEAFF. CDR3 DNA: TGTGCCAGCAGTACCCGAGGGGGTTTGGGCCACAAGGGTACTGAAGCTTTCTTT.

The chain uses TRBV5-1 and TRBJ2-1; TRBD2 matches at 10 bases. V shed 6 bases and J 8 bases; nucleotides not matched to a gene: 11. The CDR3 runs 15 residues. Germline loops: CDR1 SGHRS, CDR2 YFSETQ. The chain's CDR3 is CASTDLAGDYDEQFF. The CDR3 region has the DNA TGCGCCAGCACAGATCTAGCGGGAGATTACGATGAGCAGTTCTTC.

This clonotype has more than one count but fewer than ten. CDR3 residues: CSAPGDTRLLGYTF. The CDR3 DNA is TGCAGTGCTCCCGGGGACACCCGACTTTTGGGCTACACCTTC. This sequence joins TRBV20-1 and TRBJ1-2; the D gene is possibly TRBD1 (6 bases). Germline V gene data show CDR1 as DFQATT and CDR2 as SNEGSKA (reference sequence). V shed 5 bases and J shed 8 bases, with 21 bases lying between them. This CDR3 spans 14 amino acids.

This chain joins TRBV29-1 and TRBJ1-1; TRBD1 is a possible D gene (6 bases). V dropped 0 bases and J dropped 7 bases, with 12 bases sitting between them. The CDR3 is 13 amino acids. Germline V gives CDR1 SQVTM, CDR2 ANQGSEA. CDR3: CSVEDGGTSEAFF. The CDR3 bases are TGCAGCGTTGAAGACGGGGGGACAAGTGAAGCTTTCTTT.

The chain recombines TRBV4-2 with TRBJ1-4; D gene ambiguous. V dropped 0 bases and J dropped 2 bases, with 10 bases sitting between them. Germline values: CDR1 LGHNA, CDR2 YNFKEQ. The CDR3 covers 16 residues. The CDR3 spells CASSQDQRSTNEKLFF. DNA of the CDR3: TGTGCCAGCAGCCAAGATCAGCGGTCTACTAATGAAAAACTGTTTTTT.

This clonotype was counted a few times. CDR3 DNA sequence: TGTGCCAGCAGCCCTACTAGCGTTACCAACTCCTACAATGAGCAGTTCTTC. Amino acids: CASSPTSVTNSYNEQFF. V is TRBV7-6 and J is TRBJ2-1, with 7 bases fitting TRBD2. The germline V gene encodes CDR1 SGHVS and CDR2 FNYEAQ. The CDR3 is made up of 17 amino acids. V shed 5 bases and J 0 bases; nucleotides not matched to a gene: 10.

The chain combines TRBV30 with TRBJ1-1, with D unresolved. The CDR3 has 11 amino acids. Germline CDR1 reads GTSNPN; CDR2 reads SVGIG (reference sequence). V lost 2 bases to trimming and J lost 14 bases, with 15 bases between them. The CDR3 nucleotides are TGTGCCTGGAGTCTCGGAACACGTAGATTCTTT. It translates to CAWSLGTRRFF.

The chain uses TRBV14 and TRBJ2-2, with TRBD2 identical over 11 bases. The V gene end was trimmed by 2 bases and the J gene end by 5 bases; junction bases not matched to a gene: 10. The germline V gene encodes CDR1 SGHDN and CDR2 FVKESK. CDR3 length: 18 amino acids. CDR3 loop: CASSQRILAGGPTGELFF. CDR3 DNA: TGTGCCAGCAGCCAAAGGATTTTAGCGGGAGGGCCGACCGGGGAGCTGTTTTTT.

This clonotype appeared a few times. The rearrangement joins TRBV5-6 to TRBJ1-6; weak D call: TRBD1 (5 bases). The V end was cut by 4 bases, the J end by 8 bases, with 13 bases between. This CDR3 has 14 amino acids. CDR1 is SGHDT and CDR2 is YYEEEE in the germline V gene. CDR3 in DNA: TGTGCCAGCAGCCGACTGGGGGTCGATTCACCCCTCCACTTT. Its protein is CASSRLGVDSPLHF.

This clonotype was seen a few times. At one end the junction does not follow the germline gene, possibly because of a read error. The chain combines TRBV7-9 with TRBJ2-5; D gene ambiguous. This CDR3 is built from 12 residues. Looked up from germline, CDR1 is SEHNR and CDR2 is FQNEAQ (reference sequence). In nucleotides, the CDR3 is TGTGCCAGCAGCTTTCCAGACTCCATTCCGAACTTC. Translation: CASSFPDSIPNF.

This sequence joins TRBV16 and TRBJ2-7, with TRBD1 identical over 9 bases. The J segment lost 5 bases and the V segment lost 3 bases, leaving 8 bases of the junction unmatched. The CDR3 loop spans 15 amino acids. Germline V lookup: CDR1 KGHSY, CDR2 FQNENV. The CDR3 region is CASSQAGTGFHEQYF. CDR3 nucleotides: TGTGCCAGCAGCCAGGCCGGGACAGGGTTCCACGAGCAGTACTTC.

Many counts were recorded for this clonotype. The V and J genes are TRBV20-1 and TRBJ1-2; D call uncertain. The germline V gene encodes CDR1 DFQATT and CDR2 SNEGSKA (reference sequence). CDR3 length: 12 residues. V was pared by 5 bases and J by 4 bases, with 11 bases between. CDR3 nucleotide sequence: TGCAGTGCTGGGCCGGATCGCTATGGCTACACCTTC. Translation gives CSAGPDRYGYTF.